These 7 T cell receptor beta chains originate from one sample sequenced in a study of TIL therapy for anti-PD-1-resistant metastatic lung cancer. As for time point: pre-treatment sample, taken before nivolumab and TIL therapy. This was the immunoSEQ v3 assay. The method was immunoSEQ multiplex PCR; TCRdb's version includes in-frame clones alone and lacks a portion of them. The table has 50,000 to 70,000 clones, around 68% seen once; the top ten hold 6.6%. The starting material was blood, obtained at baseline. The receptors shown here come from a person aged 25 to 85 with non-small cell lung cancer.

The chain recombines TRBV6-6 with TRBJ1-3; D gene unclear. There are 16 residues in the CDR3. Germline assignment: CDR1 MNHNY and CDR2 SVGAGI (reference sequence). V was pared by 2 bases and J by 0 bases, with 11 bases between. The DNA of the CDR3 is TGTGCCAGCAGTTACGATGGAGACAACTCTGGAAACACCATATATTTT. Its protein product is CASSYDGDNSGNTIYF.

For the CDR3, the DNA is TGTGCCAGCAGGTCTCATGTTCACGAGACCCAGTACTTC. Its translation: CASRSHVHETQYF. The gene calls are TRBV6-6 and TRBJ2-5, with unresolved D. Germline CDR1 reads MNHNY; CDR2 reads SVGAGI (reference sequence). The CDR3 loop spans 13 amino acids. Trimming stripped 6 bases from V and 5 bases from J, with 13 bases between.

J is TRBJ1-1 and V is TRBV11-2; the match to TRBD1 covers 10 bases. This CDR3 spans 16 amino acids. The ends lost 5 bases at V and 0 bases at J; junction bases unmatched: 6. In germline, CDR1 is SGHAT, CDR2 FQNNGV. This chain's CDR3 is CASSLRQGALNTEAFF. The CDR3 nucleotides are TGTGCCAGCAGCCTAAGACAGGGGGCATTGAACACTGAAGCTTTCTTT.

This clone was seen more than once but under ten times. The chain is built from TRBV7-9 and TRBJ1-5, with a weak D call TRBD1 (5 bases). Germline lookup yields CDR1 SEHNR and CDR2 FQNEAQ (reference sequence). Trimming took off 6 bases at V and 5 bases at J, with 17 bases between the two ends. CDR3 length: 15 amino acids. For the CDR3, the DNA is TGTGCCAGCAGTAATAGTAGGGGCTGGGATCAGCCCCAGCATTTT. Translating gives CASSNSRGWDQPQHF.

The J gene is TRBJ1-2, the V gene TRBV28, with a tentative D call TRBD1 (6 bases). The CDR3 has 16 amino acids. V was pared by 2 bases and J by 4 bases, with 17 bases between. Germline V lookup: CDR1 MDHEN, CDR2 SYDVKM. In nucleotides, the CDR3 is TGTGCCAGCAGTTTAGGAGGGGGTCCGAACGCCTATGGCTACACCTTC. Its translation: CASSLGGGPNAYGYTF.

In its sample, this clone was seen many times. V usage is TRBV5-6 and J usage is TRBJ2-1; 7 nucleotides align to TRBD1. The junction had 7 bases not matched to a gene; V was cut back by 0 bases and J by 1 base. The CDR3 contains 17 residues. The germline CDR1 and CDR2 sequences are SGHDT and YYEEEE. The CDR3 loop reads CASSLDDGTVSYNEQFF. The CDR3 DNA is TGTGCCAGCAGCTTGGACGATGGGACAGTTTCCTACAATGAGCAGTTCTTC.

CDR3: CASSSAGAAHSEQYF. The CDR3, as DNA: TGTGCCAGCAGCTCAGCCGGGGCAGCGCATTCGGAGCAGTACTTC. The rearrangement uses TRBV11-3 and TRBJ2-7; D is perhaps TRBD1 or TRBD2 (5 bases each). The V gene's germline CDR1 is SGHNT and CDR2 YENEEA. V was trimmed by 4 bases and J by 7 bases, leaving 20 bases between them. The CDR3 extends over 15 amino acids.